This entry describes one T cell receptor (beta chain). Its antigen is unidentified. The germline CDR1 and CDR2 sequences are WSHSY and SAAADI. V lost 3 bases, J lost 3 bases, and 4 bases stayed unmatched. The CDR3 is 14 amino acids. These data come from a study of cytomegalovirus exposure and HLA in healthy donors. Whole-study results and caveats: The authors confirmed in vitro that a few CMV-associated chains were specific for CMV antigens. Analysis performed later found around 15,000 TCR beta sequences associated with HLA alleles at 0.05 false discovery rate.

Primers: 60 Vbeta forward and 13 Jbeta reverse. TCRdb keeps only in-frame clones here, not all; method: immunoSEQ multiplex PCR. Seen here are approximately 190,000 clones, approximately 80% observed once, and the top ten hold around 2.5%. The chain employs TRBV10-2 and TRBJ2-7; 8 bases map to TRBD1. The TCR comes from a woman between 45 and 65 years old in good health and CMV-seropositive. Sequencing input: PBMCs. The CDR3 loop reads CASSESGGIYEQYF. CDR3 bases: TGCGCCAGCAGTGAATCAGGGGGCATCTACGAGCAGTACTTC.